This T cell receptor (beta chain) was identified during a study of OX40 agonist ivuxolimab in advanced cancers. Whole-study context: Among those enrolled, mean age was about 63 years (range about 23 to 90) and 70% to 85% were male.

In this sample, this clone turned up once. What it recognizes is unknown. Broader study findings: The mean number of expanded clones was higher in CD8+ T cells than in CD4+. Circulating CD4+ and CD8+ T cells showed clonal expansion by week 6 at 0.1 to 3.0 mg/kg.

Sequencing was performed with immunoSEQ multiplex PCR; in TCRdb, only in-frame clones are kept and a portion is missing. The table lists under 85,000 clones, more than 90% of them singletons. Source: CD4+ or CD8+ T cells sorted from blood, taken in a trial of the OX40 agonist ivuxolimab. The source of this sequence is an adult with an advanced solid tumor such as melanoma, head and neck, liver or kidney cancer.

In DNA form, the CDR3 reads TGTGCCAGCAGCGTATCGGTTAGCGGGAGGGAGTGGGAGACCCAGTACTTC. Translation: CASSVSVSGREWETQYF. The V and J genes are TRBV9 and TRBJ2-5, with 11 bases that match TRBD2. CDR3 length: 17 residues. V dropped 1 base and J dropped 5; count of bases not matched to a gene: 10. Germline V lookup: CDR1 SGDLS, CDR2 YYNGEE.